The 12 T cell receptor beta chains in this list originate from one sample, sequenced in a study of control samples from healthy donors and cancer patients. The table came from immunoSEQ multiplex PCR; TCRdb's copy has only in-frame clones and leaves some out. Of about 130,000 clones listed, about 93% are singletons. Source material: PBMCs. Receptors were obtained from a man aged 55 to 70 with colorectal cancer.

The chain has TRBV28 and TRBJ1-4; the D is unclear. CDR1 MDHEN and CDR2 SYDVKM come from the germline V gene. The CDR3 consists of 16 residues. The V end lost 4 bases, the J end lost 4 bases, and 16 bases lay between the germline ends. The CDR3 nucleotides are TGTGCCAGCAGTTCCCCCCGGATGGGCCTTAATGAAAAACTGTTTTTT. This sequence encodes CASSSPRMGLNEKLFF.

The chain recombines TRBV2 with TRBJ2-2; TRBD1 agrees at 7 bases. From germline, CDR1 is SNHLY and CDR2 FYNNEI. This CDR3 has 16 residues. The V and J ends lost 10 bases and 5 bases, in that order; junction bases with no gene match: 16. The chain's CDR3 is CAIRGVETGWTGELFF. In nucleotides, the CDR3 is TGTGCCATCCGGGGTGTTGAGACAGGGTGGACCGGGGAGCTGTTTTTT.

The count of this clone is one. The chain uses TRBV19 and TRBJ1-2; 7 nucleotides line up with TRBD1. The CDR3 has 18 residues. The ends lost 5 bases at V and 0 bases at J; junction bases unmatched: 15. Germline V gene lookup returns CDR1 LNHDA and CDR2 SQIVND (reference sequence). CDR3 coding DNA: TGTGCCAGTAGTGCGTCAGGGGGGGTAGACCGAGCTAACTATGGCTACACCTTC. Its protein is CASSASGGVDRANYGYTF.

The rearrangement uses TRBV7-2 and TRBJ1-1; TRBD1 agrees at 7 bases. This CDR3 region has 12 residues. The junction had 6 bases not matched to a gene; V was cut back by 3 bases and J by 11 bases. From germline, CDR1 is SGHTA and CDR2 FQGNSA. Here the CDR3 reads CASSFQGQKAFF. The CDR3 bases are TGTGCCAGCAGCTTTCAGGGACAGAAGGCTTTCTTT.

V gene TRBV6-4 combines with J gene TRBJ2-7; the D gene could be TRBD1 or TRBD2 (5 bases each). CDR3 size: 17 residues. Germline V lookup: CDR1 MRHNA, CDR2 SNTAGT. V shed 5 bases and J shed 3 bases, with 23 bases lying between them. The CDR3 DNA is TGTGCCAGCAGTCCCCCCCTCGGGGACGAAAACAACTACGAGCAGTACTTC. Translation gives CASSPPLGDENNYEQYF.

V usage is TRBV7-9 and J usage is TRBJ2-1; the match to TRBD2 covers 7 bases. Germline CDR1 reads SEHNR; CDR2 reads FQNEAQ (reference sequence). The CDR3 runs 13 residues. Trimming removed 3 bases from V and 5 bases from J; junction bases left unmatched: 1. CDR3: CASSLSGNNEQFF. Here the CDR3 DNA reads TGTGCCAGCAGCTTGAGCGGGAACAATGAGCAGTTCTTC.

This clone showed up just once. J is TRBJ1-4 and V is TRBV18; D gene ambiguous. Germline assignment: CDR1 KGHSH and CDR2 LQKENI. The V gene lost 4 bases and the J gene lost 8 bases, with 14 bases spanning the gap. CDR3 size: 14 residues. The CDR3 nucleotides read TGTGCCAGCTCACTTCCGGGCCAGGACGAAAAACTGTTTTTT. The encoded protein is CASSLPGQDEKLFF.

This chain connects TRBV6-2 or TRBV6-3 to TRBJ2-7, with D possibly being TRBD2 (6 bases). Germline CDR1 is MNHEY and CDR2 is SVGEGT. There are 15 residues in the CDR3. V lost 4 bases, J lost 2 bases, and 15 bases lay in between. This CDR3 reads CASSSRVSGAYEQYF. As DNA, the CDR3 is TGTGCCAGCAGTTCCCGAGTTAGCGGAGCCTACGAGCAGTACTTC.

The chain is built from TRBV5-1 and TRBJ2-1; 10 bases line up with TRBD2. In germline, CDR1 is SGHRS, CDR2 YFSETQ. The trim removed 4 bases at V and 8 bases at J, leaving 9 bases unmatched. The CDR3 length is 15 residues. This chain's CDR3 is CASSPPAGGLYEQFF. The CDR3 DNA is TGCGCCAGCAGCCCCCCAGCGGGGGGGTTGTATGAGCAGTTCTTC.

J is TRBJ1-5 and V is TRBV27; D is perhaps TRBD1 (6 bases). In germline, CDR1 is MNHEY, CDR2 SMNVEV (reference sequence). Between the trimmed V and J ends, which lost 2 bases and 4 bases, there was a span of 12 bases. The CDR3 covers 15 residues. The CDR3: CASSLVTGLNQPQHF. In DNA, the CDR3 is TGTGCCAGCAGTTTAGTAACAGGGTTAAATCAGCCCCAGCATTTT.

The chain joins TRBV20-1 to TRBJ2-3, with 11 bases that match TRBD2. Trimming took 3 bases from V and 4 from J; bases not matched to a gene: 18. The CDR3 consists of 19 residues. The germline CDR1 and CDR2 sequences are DFQATT and SNEGSKA (reference sequence). The CDR3 protein is CSASPSLPGLADRADTQYF. The CDR3 bases are TGCAGTGCTAGTCCCTCCCTCCCGGGACTAGCGGACCGGGCAGATACGCAGTATTTT.

This sequence joins TRBV19 and TRBJ2-3, with 14 bases identical to TRBD2. The J segment lost 4 bases and the V segment lost 6 bases, leaving 15 bases of the junction unmatched. The CDR3 runs 19 residues. In germline, CDR1 is LNHDA, CDR2 SQIVND (reference sequence). The CDR3 protein is CASSPTGLAGEVSPDTQYF. CDR3 DNA: TGTGCCAGTAGCCCCACGGGACTAGCGGGGGAGGTCTCGCCAGATACGCAGTATTTT.